This TCR beta chain was captured in a study of shared clonotypes between healthy human individuals. At the level of the study: Researchers assigned three CD4 naive, three CD4 memory, two CD8 naive and one CD8 memory plate to each donor.

This clone occurred a few times. The protocol was immunoSEQ multiplex PCR, while the TCRdb copy is restricted to in-frame clones and leaves out a portion. This table holds more than 2,000,000 clones, just over 90% found once. V shed 8 bases and J shed 0 bases, with 12 bases lying between them. This CDR3 contains 14 residues. From germline, CDR1 is MGHRA and CDR2 YSYEKL. The sequenced material came from naive CD4+ T cells from PBMCs. Subset specified: CD45RA+ positively selected. The V and J genes are TRBV4-1 and TRBJ2-3; D unclear. The TCR sequence derives from a man younger than 30 in good health. Some clones in this sample may be carry-over from other donors' samples. The CDR3 bases are TGCGCCAGCGCCGGCCCACTTAGCACAGATACGCAGTATTTT. Protein product: CASAGPLSTDTQYF.